The 15 T cell receptor beta chains listed next were all sequenced from one sample in a study of graft-versus-host responses after intestinal transplantation. Assay used: immunoSEQ multiplex PCR; TCRdb lists only in-frame clones, some missing. The data hold around 87,000 clones, with around 92% observed a single time. Their antigens remain unidentified. The source was unstimulated CD8+ T cells sorted from spleen or lymph node cells, collected before transplant. The origin of the receptors is a human donor who was the organ donor for an intestinal transplant.

The gene calls are TRBV9 and TRBJ2-2; 9 bases line up with TRBD2. Germline V gene lookup returns CDR1 SGDLS and CDR2 YYNGEE. This CDR3 spans 16 amino acids. The V segment lost 0 bases and the J segment 1 base; nucleotides outside the gene matches: 1. DNA of the CDR3: TGTGCCAGCAGCGTAGAAGCGGGGGGGAACACCGGGGAGCTGTTTTTT. Protein product: CASSVEAGGNTGELFF.

The rearrangement uses TRBV27 and TRBJ2-7; D is perhaps TRBD1 (7 bases). The germline V gene has CDR1 MNHEY and CDR2 SMNVEV (reference sequence). The V end was cut by 0 bases, the J end by 4 bases, with 10 bases between. CDR3 length: 14 amino acids. DNA for the CDR3: TGTGCCAGCAGTTTATCGCGGGGACAGTACGAGCAGTACTTC. Amino acid sequence: CASSLSRGQYEQYF.

This clone was seen a few times. This chain uses TRBV27 with TRBJ1-1; no clear D. V was clipped by 0 bases and J by 4 bases, with 6 bases between them. CDR1 MNHEY and CDR2 SMNVEV come from the germline V gene (reference sequence). This CDR3 is built from 13 residues. The CDR3 region has the DNA TGTGCCAGCAGTTTATCGAGGGCCACTGAAGCTTTCTTT. This codes for CASSLSRATEAFF.

The V call is TRBV27, the J call TRBJ1-6; 8 bases align to TRBD1. The CDR3 has 15 amino acids. The J segment lost 5 bases and the V segment lost 4 bases, leaving 4 bases of the junction unmatched. From germline, CDR1 is MNHEY and CDR2 SMNVEV (reference sequence). Here the CDR3 reads CASSWTGWDNSPLHF. Here the CDR3 DNA reads TGTGCCAGCAGTTGGACAGGGTGGGATAATTCACCCCTCCACTTT.

This chain connects TRBV5-4 to TRBJ1-2; D is unclear. The CDR3 runs 13 residues. V was cut by 4 bases and J by 5 bases, with 12 bases left in between. Germline V gene sequence: CDR1 SGHNT, CDR2 YYREEE (reference sequence). The CDR3 sequence is CASSSQDSYGYTF. The DNA for the CDR3 is TGTGCCAGCAGCAGCCAGGATTCATATGGCTACACCTTC.

The chain is built from TRBV5-6 and TRBJ1-5, with 8 bases fitting TRBD1. CDR3 length equals 18 residues. Germline assignment: CDR1 SGHDT and CDR2 YYEEEE. The J segment lost 7 bases and the V segment lost 0 bases, leaving 15 bases of the junction unmatched. DNA of the CDR3: TGTGCCAGCAGCTTGGCCTGGGGGACAGGTTATAGCAGACAGCCCCAGCATTTT. This sequence encodes CASSLAWGTGYSRQPQHF.

J is TRBJ1-2 and V is TRBV7-9, with D unclear. In germline, CDR1 is SEHNR, CDR2 FQNEAQ (reference sequence). The length of the CDR3 is 13 residues. Trimming pared 2 bases from V and 6 bases from J, leaving 10 bases between. The CDR3 bases are TGTGCCAGCAGCTTACCCTCCGCGGATGGCTACACCTTC. Protein product: CASSLPSADGYTF.

V is TRBV19 and J is TRBJ1-2; no clear D gene. The CDR3 runs to 15 residues. The germline V gene has CDR1 LNHDA and CDR2 SQIVND (reference sequence). Between the trimmed V and J ends, which lost 1 base and 8 bases, there was a span of 17 bases. The CDR3 region has the DNA TGTGCCAGTAGTATAGGGCAGGATCCGTCTATGGGCTACACCTTC. It encodes CASSIGQDPSMGYTF.

This clone has more than one count but fewer than ten. The CDR3 DNA reads as TGTGCCATCAGTTCGGCTACAGGGGCCCCGAACACTGAAGCTTTCTTT. Protein product: CAISSATGAPNTEAFF. The chain combines TRBV10-3 with TRBJ1-1, with 7 bases matching TRBD1. This CDR3 is 16 amino acids long. Looked up from germline, CDR1 is ENHRY and CDR2 is SYGVKD. V was clipped by 5 bases and J by 1 base; unmatched bases: 10.

The V call is TRBV2, the J call TRBJ2-7; no definite D call. The CDR3 length is 14 residues. V dropped 4 bases and J dropped 2 bases, with 12 bases sitting between them. Germline lookup yields CDR1 SNHLY and CDR2 FYNNEI. The CDR3 reads CASSAPVNPYEQYF. CDR3 in DNA: TGTGCCAGCAGTGCCCCAGTGAACCCCTACGAGCAGTACTTC.

In this sample, this clone turned up once. The chain carries TRBV5-6 and TRBJ1-3, with TRBD1 as a possible D gene (5 bases). V lost 0 bases, J lost 0 bases, and 13 bases lay in between. The length of the CDR3 is 17 residues. Germline V gene lookup returns CDR1 SGHDT and CDR2 YYEEEE. The chain's CDR3 is CASSLESAGSSGNTIYF. For the CDR3, the DNA is TGTGCCAGCAGCTTGGAATCGGCAGGGTCCTCTGGAAACACCATATATTTT.

The chain employs TRBV11-1 and TRBJ2-7, with TRBD2 identical over 8 bases. Per germline, CDR1 SGHAT and CDR2 FQDESV (reference sequence). CDR3 size: 16 residues. V trimming: 4 bases; J trimming: 2 bases; junction bases outside the gene matches: 10. The CDR3 loop is CASSSFRGGGTYEQYF. DNA for the CDR3: TGTGCCAGCAGCTCCTTTCGGGGCGGGGGGACCTACGAGCAGTACTTC.

This chain connects TRBV30 to TRBJ1-6, with D hard to call. V lost 8 bases and J lost 2, with 16 bases in between. The length of the CDR3 is 15 residues. Germline V gives CDR1 GTSNPN, CDR2 SVGIG (reference sequence). CDR3 bases: TGTGCCACAAGCCAGGTAGAAGCCTATAATTCACCCCTCCACTTT. Translation: CATSQVEAYNSPLHF. Using reference TRBV30 and TRBJ1-6 for the parts outside the CDR3, the full variable domain is SQTIHQWPATLVQPVGSPLSLECTVEGTSNPNLYWYRQAAGRGLQLLFYSVGIGQISSEVPQNLSASRPQDRQFILSSKKLLLSDSGFYLCATSQVEAYNSPLHFGNGTRLTVT.

The gene calls are TRBV5-4 and TRBJ2-7; D ambiguous. The V gene's germline CDR1 is SGHNT and CDR2 YYREEE (reference sequence). Trimming cost V 0 bases and J 2 bases, with 9 bases left between them. The CDR3 totals 14 residues. For the CDR3, the DNA is TGTGCCAGCAGCTTGGATCTGGGCCCCTACGAGCAGTACTTC. Its protein is CASSLDLGPYEQYF.

V usage is TRBV27 and J usage is TRBJ2-5; 7 bases fit TRBD2. Per the germline V gene, CDR1 is MNHEY and CDR2 is SMNVEV (reference sequence). The CDR3 consists of 16 residues. V gave up 2 bases and J gave up 4 bases; unmatched junction bases: 10. DNA of the CDR3: TGTGCCAGCAGTTTAATGGGCGGGGGATTCAGAGAGACCCAGTACTTC. Its translation is CASSLMGGGFRETQYF.